This is a list of T cell receptor beta chains from one sample in a study. TCRdb passed the RT-PCR reads through MiXCR, listing each CDR3 protein once. The sample includes 550,000 to 750,000 distinct CDR3 sequences, around 14% seen only once; the top ten take 3% to 4.5%. The specimen was memory CD4+ T cells from blood. The receptors originated from a female donor in good health, serving as a healthy control. CDR3s include the opening cysteine and the closing phenylalanine or tryptophan. A D gene is named only where the DNA matches it firmly. Rows give clone size only sometimes, using once, few, many, or a class for an expanded clone.

length	size	V	J	D	CDR3	DNA
14	.	TRBV9	TRBJ1-2	.	CASSVDPGGYGYTF	TGTGCCAGCAGCGTAGACCCGGGTGGCTATGGCTACACCTTC
13	.	TRBV20-1	TRBJ1-2	.	CSARDDKGVGYTF	TGCAGTGCTAGAGATGATAAGGGGGTAGGCTACACCTTC
12	few	TRBV19	TRBJ1-1	.	CAGPHRESKAFF	TGTGCCGGGCCTCACAGGGAAAGTAAAGCTTTCTTT
15	many	TRBV7-3	TRBJ2-1	TRBD2	CASSFSPREANEQFF	TGTGCCAGCAGCTTTTCTCCTCGGGAGGCGAATGAGCAGTTCTTC
12	many	TRBV20-1	TRBJ2-7	TRBD1	CSATGQGYEQYF	TGCAGTGCTACGGGACAGGGTTACGAGCAGTACTTC
13	few	TRBV12-3/TRBV12-4	TRBJ2-7	.	CASSRQADYEQYF	TGTGCCAGCAGCCGACAAGCCGACTACGAGCAGTACTTC
16	.	TRBV18	TRBJ2-2	.	CASSPMAGTNTGELFF	TGTGCCAGCTCACCAATGGCGGGAACGAACACCGGGGAGCTGTTTTTT
14	many	TRBV9	TRBJ1-2	TRBD1	CASSHGQGGYGYTF	TGTGCCAGCAGCCACGGGCAGGGGGGCTATGGCTACACCTTC
14	few	TRBV5-1	TRBJ1-4	.	CASSWETANEKLFF	TGCGCCAGCAGCTGGGAGACAGCTAATGAAAAACTGTTTTTT
14	.	TRBV20-1	TRBJ2-2	.	CSARRQPNTGELFF	TGCAGTGCTAGAAGACAGCCGAACACCGGGGAGCTGTTTTTT
12	few	TRBV20-1	TRBJ2-3	.	CSARDSADTQYF	TGCAGTGCTAGGGATAGCGCCGATACGCAGTATTTT
16	.	TRBV7-2	TRBJ2-7	.	CASSLAWGSGQDEQYF	TGTGCCAGCAGCTTAGCGTGGGGCAGCGGGCAAGACGAGCAGTACTTC
14	many	TRBV20-1	TRBJ1-2	TRBD1	CSAEGTVNSYGYTF	TGCAGTGCTGAAGGGACAGTAAATAGCTATGGCTACACCTTC
13	.	TRBV29-1	TRBJ1-5	TRBD1	CSVLQGGSQPQHF	TGCAGCGTTCTGCAGGGGGGTAGCCAGCCCCAGCATTTT
18	.	TRBV6-1	TRBJ2-2	TRBD2	CASSIAGGPIGNTGELFF	TGTGCCAGCAGTATAGCGGGAGGGCCAATCGGGAACACCGGGGAGCTGTTTTTT
13	.	TRBV7-2	TRBJ2-4	.	CASSQNPENIQYF	TGTGCCAGCAGCCAAAACCCCGAAAACATTCAGTACTTC
15	.	TRBV12-3/TRBV12-4	TRBJ2-6	.	CASSYRDGGANVLTF	TGTGCCAGCAGTTACAGGGATGGCGGGGCCAACGTCCTGACTTTC
16	many	TRBV10-3	TRBJ2-6	.	CAISEGRASGANVLTF	TGTGCCATCAGTGAGGGGCGGGCCTCTGGGGCCAACGTCCTGACTTTC
14	many	TRBV29-1	TRBJ1-5	.	CSVVSGSGNQPQHF	TGCAGCGTTGTATCAGGGTCCGGCAATCAGCCCCAGCATTTT
13	.	TRBV7-2	TRBJ1-1	TRBD1	CASRDRVSPEAFF	TGTGCCAGCAGGGACAGGGTTAGTCCTGAAGCTTTCTTT
13	few	TRBV5-1	TRBJ2-1	.	CASSEGTLPEQFF	TGCGCCAGCAGCGAGGGGACTCTCCCCGAGCAGTTCTTC
14	.	TRBV5-6	TRBJ1-3	.	CASSLGVSGNTIYF	TGTGCCAGCAGCCTTGGGGTGTCTGGAAACACCATATATTTT
13	many	TRBV20-1	TRBJ2-5	.	CSTGRQDLETQYF	TGCAGTACCGGACGACAGGACTTAGAGACCCAGTACTTC
15	.	TRBV15	TRBJ2-1	.	CATSSHRVGDNEQFF	TGTGCCACCAGCAGTCACAGGGTCGGGGACAATGAGCAGTTCTTC
14	.	TRBV12-3/TRBV12-4	TRBJ1-6	TRBD1	CASRFGQVNSPLHF	TGTGCCAGCAGATTCGGACAGGTGAATTCACCCCTCCACTTT
13	many	TRBV6-5	TRBJ2-7	.	CASQRSVNYEQYF	TGTGCCAGCCAGCGGAGCGTTAACTACGAGCAGTACTTC
12	many	TRBV4-1	TRBJ1-4	.	CASSQKGGKLFF	TGCGCCAGCAGCCAGAAGGGAGGAAAACTGTTTTTT
15	few	TRBV6-5	TRBJ1-1	.	CASSRPGLGGHEAFF	TGTGCCAGCAGTCGACCAGGGCTTGGGGGACACGAAGCTTTCTTT
16	.	TRBV7-2	TRBJ2-2	.	CASSLAGGTNTGELFF	TGTGCCAGCAGCTTAGCGGGAGGAACGAACACCGGGGAGCTGTTTTTT
17	few	TRBV6-2/TRBV6-3	TRBJ1-5	.	CASRTQQVPRGNQPQHF	TGTGCCAGCAGAACACAGCAGGTCCCGCGGGGCAATCAGCCCCAGCATTTT
11	many	TRBV3-1	TRBJ2-7	.	CASSGVGEQYF	TGTGCCAGCAGCGGTGTGGGTGAGCAGTACTTC
15	few	TRBV5-1	TRBJ1-1	.	CASSFVGLRNTEAFF	TGCGCCAGCAGCTTCGTGGGACTCCGGAACACTGAAGCTTTCTTT
14	few	TRBV28	TRBJ2-2	TRBD1	CASNQGAGPGELFF	TGTGCCAGCAATCAGGGGGCGGGACCCGGGGAGCTGTTTTTT
14	.	TRBV3-1	TRBJ2-1	.	CASSQGFSYNEQFF	TGTGCCAGCAGCCAAGGGTTTTCCTACAATGAGCAGTTCTTC
14	few	TRBV7-9	TRBJ1-2	.	CASSSAGGGLSYTF	TGTGCCAGCAGCTCCGCAGGAGGGGGTTTAAGCTACACCTTC
14	.	TRBV3-1	TRBJ2-7	.	CASSQFSGIYEQYF	TGTGCCAGCAGCCAATTTAGTGGAATCTACGAGCAGTACTTC
13	many	TRBV5-5	TRBJ2-5	.	CASSLIGGETQYF	TGTGCCAGCAGCTTGATTGGAGGGGAGACCCAGTACTTC
14	many	TRBV6-5	TRBJ1-5	TRBD1	CASSKQGAGQPQHF	TGTGCCAGCAGTAAACAGGGGGCTGGACAGCCCCAGCATTTT
15	few	TRBV7-2	TRBJ2-1	.	CASSPTRTSYNEQFF	TGTGCCAGCAGCCCCACACGCACATCCTACAATGAGCAGTTCTTC
15	.	TRBV3-1	TRBJ1-1	.	CASSPSNQRETEAFF	TGTGCCAGCAGCCCCTCGAATCAGAGGGAAACTGAAGCTTTCTTT
14	.	TRBV19	TRBJ2-1	.	CASSWSNSYNEQFF	TGTGCCAGTAGTTGGTCGAACTCCTACAATGAGCAGTTCTTC
14	many	TRBV20-1	TRBJ1-3	.	CSATTGTYGNTIYF	TGCAGTGCTACCACCGGGACGTACGGAAACACCATATATTTT
17	once	TRBV7-2	TRBJ2-3	TRBD2	CASSLDQLAGLTDTQYF	TGTGCCAGCAGCTTAGATCAACTAGCGGGCCTCACAGATACGCAGTATTTT
15	few	TRBV20-1	TRBJ2-1	.	CSAGRPGVGYNEQFF	TGCAGTGCTGGCCGGCCCGGGGTGGGATACAATGAGCAGTTCTTC
15	few	TRBV9	TRBJ2-5	TRBD2	CASSSIAGVGETQYF	TGTGCCAGCAGCTCAATAGCGGGAGTCGGGGAGACCCAGTACTTC
17	.	TRBV19	TRBJ1-5	.	CASSIDGDPTSNQPQHF	TGTGCCAGTAGTATCGACGGAGACCCTACCAGCAATCAGCCCCAGCATTTT
16	.	TRBV20-1	TRBJ2-2	TRBD2	CSVPASGRANTGELFF	TGCAGTGTTCCCGCTAGCGGGAGGGCAAACACCGGGGAGCTGTTTTTT
17	many	TRBV10-3	TRBJ2-1	TRBD2	CAISEPSSGSSYNEQFF	TGTGCCATCAGTGAGCCCTCTAGCGGGAGCTCCTACAATGAGCAGTTCTTC
15	many	TRBV5-1	TRBJ1-5	.	CASSLGGASNQPQHF	TGCGCCAGCAGCTTGGGAGGGGCTAGCAATCAGCCCCAGCATTTT
14	many	TRBV10-3	TRBJ2-5	.	CAISDQPGVETQYF	TGTGCCATCAGTGACCAACCGGGGGTGGAGACCCAGTACTTC
17	.	TRBV24-1	TRBJ2-3	TRBD2	CATSTPGLAGARDTQYF	TGTGCCACCAGTACACCGGGACTAGCGGGAGCCCGGGATACGCAGTATTTT
16	few	TRBV27	TRBJ2-7	TRBD2	CASSFPRPWGGYEQYF	TGTGCCAGCAGTTTCCCCAGGCCCTGGGGGGGGTACGAGCAGTACTTC
16	.	TRBV20-1	TRBJ2-7	.	CSARDRFGGSSYEQYF	TGCAGTGCTAGAGATCGGTTTGGGGGTAGCTCCTACGAGCAGTACTTC
15	few	TRBV27	TRBJ1-2	TRBD1	CASSPGTGPLRGYTF	TGTGCCAGCAGTCCGGGGACAGGGCCTTTGAGGGGCTACACCTTC
13	.	TRBV7-2	TRBJ1-1	TRBD1	CASSPTGAGEAFF	TGTGCCAGCAGCCCGACAGGGGCGGGTGAAGCTTTCTTT
14	few	TRBV7-2	TRBJ2-3	.	CASSYLGASDTQYF	TGTGCCAGCAGCTATCTGGGAGCGTCAGATACGCAGTATTTT
14	many	TRBV30	TRBJ2-3	TRBD2	CAWSVGGGTDTQYF	TGTGCCTGGAGTGTGGGGGGGGGGACAGATACGCAGTATTTT
15	many	TRBV6-5	TRBJ1-2	.	CASRRREASNYGYTF	TGTGCCAGCAGGCGTAGAGAGGCGTCTAACTATGGCTACACCTTC
14	.	TRBV30	TRBJ1-5	.	CAWSVRFADQPQHF	TGTGCCTGGAGTGTAAGGTTCGCCGATCAGCCCCAGCATTTT
15	many	TRBV6-5	TRBJ1-5	.	CASSYSSERDQPQHF	TGTGCCAGCAGTTACTCGAGCGAACGGGATCAGCCCCAGCATTTT